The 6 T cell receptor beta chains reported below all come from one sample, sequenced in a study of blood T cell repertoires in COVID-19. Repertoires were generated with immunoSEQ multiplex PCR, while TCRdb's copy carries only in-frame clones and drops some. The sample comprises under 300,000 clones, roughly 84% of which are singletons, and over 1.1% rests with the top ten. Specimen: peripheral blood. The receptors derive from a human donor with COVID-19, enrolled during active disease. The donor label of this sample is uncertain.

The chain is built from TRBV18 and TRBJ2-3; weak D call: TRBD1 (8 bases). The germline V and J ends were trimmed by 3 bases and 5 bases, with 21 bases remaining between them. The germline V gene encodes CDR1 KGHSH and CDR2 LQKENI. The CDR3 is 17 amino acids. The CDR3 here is CASSPLYRTGTKDTQYF. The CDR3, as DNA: TGTGCCAGCTCACCCCTATATCGGACAGGGACTAAAGATACGCAGTATTTT.

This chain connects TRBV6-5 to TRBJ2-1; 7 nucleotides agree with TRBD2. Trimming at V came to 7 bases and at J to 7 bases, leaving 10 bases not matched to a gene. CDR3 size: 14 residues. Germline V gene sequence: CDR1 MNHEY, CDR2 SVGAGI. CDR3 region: CASKLAGYLNEQFF. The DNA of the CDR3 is TGTGCCAGCAAATTAGCGGGTTACCTGAATGAGCAGTTCTTC.

The CDR3 sequence: CASSPPHDGGSEQYF. The CDR3 DNA reads as TGTGCCAGCAGCCCCCCCCACGACGGGGGATCCGAGCAGTACTTC. J is TRBJ2-7 and V is TRBV9, with D perhaps matching TRBD2 (6 bases). V was clipped by 4 bases and J by 6 bases, with 20 bases between them. Germline CDR1 SGDLS, CDR2 YYNGEE. This CDR3 region has 15 residues.

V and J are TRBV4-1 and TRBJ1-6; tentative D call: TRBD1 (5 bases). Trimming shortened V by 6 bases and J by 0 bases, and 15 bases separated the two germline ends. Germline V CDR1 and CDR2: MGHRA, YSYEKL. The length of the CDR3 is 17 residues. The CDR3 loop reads CASSVGGASSYNSPLHF. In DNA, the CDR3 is TGCGCCAGCAGTGTTGGAGGGGCCAGCTCCTATAATTCACCCCTCCACTTT.

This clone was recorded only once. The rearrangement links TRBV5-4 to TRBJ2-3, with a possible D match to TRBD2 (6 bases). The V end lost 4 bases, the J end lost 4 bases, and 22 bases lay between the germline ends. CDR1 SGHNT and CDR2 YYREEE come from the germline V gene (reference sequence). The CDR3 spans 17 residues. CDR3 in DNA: TGTGCCAGCAGCCACTCCGGCGGAGGGGCGACGGCAGATACGCAGTATTTT. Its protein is CASSHSGGGATADTQYF.

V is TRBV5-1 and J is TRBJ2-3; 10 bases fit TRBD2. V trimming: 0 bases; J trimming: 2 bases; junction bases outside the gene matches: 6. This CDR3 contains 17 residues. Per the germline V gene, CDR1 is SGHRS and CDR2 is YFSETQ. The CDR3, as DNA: TGCGCCAGCAGCTTGGGTAGCGGGAGGACCCTCACAGATACGCAGTATTTT. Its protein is CASSLGSGRTLTDTQYF. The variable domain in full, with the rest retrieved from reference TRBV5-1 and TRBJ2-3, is KAGVTQTPRYLIKTRGQQVTLSCSPISGHRSVSWYQQTPGQGLQFLFEYFSETQRNKGNFPGRFSGRQFSNSRSEMNVSTLELGDSALYLCASSLGSGRTLTDTQYFGPGTRLTVL.